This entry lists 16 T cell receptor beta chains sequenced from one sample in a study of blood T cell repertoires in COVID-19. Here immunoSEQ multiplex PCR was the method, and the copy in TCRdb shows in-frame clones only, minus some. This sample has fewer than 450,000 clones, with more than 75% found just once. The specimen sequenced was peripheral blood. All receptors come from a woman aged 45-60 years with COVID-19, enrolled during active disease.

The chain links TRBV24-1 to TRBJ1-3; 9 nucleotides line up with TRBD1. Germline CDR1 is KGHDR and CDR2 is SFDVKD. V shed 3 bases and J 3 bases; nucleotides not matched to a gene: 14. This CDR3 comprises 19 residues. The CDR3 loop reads CATSDVRDREDVVGNTIYF. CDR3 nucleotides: TGTGCCACCAGTGATGTCCGGGACAGGGAGGACGTTGTTGGAAACACCATATATTTT.

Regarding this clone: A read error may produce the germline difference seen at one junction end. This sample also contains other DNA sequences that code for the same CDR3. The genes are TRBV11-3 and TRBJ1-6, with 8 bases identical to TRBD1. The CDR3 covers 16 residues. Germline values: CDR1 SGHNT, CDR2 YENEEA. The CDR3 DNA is TGTGCTAGCAGCTTACGGCAGGGGGCTCGCAATTCACCCCTCCACTTT. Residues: CASSLRQGARNSPLHF.

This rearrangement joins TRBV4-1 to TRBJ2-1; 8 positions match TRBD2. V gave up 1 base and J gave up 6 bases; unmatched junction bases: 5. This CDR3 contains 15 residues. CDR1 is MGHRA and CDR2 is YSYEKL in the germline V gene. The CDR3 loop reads CASSQALAGSNEQFF. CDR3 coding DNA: TGCGCCAGCAGCCAAGCTTTAGCGGGGAGCAATGAGCAGTTCTTC.

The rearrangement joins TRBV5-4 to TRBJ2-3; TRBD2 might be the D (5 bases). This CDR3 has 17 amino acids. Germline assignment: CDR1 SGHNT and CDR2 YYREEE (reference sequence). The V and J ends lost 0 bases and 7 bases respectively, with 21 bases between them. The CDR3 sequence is CASSLALSGLSVNTQYF. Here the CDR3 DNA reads TGTGCCAGCAGCTTGGCCTTGTCAGGACTTTCGGTGAATACGCAGTATTTT.

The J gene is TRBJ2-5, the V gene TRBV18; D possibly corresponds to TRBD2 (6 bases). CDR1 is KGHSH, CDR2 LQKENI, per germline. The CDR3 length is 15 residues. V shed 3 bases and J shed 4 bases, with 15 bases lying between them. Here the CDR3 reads CASSPGGGTGETQYF. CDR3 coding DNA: TGTGCCAGCTCACCCGGTGGGGGGACCGGAGAGACCCAGTACTTC. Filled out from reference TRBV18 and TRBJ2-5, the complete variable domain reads NAGVMQNPRHLVRRRGQEARLRCSPMKGHSHVYWYRQLPEEGLKFMVYLQKENIIDESGMPKERFSAEFPKEGPSILRIQQVVRGDSAAYFCASSPGGGTGETQYFGPGTRLLVL.

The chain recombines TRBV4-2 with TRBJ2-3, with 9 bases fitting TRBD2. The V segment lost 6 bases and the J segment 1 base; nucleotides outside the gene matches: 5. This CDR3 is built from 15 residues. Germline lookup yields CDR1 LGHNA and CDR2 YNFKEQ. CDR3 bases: TGTGCCAGCAGGGGGCGGGAGGGTGGCACAGATACGCAGTATTTT. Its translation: CASRGREGGTDTQYF.

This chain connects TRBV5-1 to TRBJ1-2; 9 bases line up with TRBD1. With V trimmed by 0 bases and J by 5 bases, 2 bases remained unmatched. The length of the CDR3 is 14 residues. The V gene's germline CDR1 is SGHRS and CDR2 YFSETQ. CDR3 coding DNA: TGCGCCAGCAGCTTGGGGGACAGGGCGTATGGCTACACCTTC. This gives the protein CASSLGDRAYGYTF.

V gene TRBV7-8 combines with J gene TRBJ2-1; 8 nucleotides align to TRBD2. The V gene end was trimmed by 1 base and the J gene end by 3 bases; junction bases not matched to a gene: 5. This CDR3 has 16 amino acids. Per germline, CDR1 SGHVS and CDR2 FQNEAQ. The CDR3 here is CASSLGLLAVYNEQFF. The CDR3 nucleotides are TGTGCCAGCAGCTTAGGTCTACTAGCGGTCTACAATGAGCAGTTCTTC.

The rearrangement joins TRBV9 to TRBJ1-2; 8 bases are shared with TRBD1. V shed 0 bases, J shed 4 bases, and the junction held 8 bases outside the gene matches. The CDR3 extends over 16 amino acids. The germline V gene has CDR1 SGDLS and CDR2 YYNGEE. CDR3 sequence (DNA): TGTGCCAGCAGCGTAGGCCCGGGAACAGGGGGCTATGGCTACACCTTC. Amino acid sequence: CASSVGPGTGGYGYTF.

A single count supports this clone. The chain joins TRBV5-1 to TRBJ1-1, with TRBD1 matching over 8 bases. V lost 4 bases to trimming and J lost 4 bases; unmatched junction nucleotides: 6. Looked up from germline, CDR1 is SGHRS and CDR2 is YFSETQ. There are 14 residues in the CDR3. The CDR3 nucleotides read TGCGCCAGCAGCAGGACAGGGCCTCGCACTGAAGCTTTCTTT. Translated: CASSRTGPRTEAFF.

The DNA for the CDR3 is TGTGCCAGCAGCTCAGGGGCCAGGGACGAGCAGTACTTC. Translation gives CASSSGARDEQYF. This chain uses TRBV5-4 with TRBJ2-7, with D perhaps matching TRBD1 (6 bases). Germline V gives CDR1 SGHNT, CDR2 YYREEE (reference sequence). This CDR3 has 13 amino acids. Trimming shortened V by 3 bases and J by 5 bases, and 12 bases separated the two germline ends. Full variable domain (missing parts from reference TRBV5-4 and TRBJ2-7): ETGVTQSPTHLIKTRGQQVTLRCSSQSGHNTVSWYQQALGQGPQFIFQYYREEENGRGNFPPRFSGLQFPNYSSELNVNALELDDSALYLCASSSGARDEQYFGPGTRLTVT.

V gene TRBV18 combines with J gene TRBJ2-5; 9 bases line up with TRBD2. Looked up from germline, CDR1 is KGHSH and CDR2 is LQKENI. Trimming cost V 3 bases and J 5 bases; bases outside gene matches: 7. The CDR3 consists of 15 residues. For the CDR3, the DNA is TGTGCCAGCTCACCGGCGACTAGCGGTTATGAGACCCAGTACTTC. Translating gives CASSPATSGYETQYF.

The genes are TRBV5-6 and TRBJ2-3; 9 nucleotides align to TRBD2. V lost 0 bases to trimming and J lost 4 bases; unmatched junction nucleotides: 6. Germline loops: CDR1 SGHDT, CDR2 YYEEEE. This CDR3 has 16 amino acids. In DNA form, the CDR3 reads TGTGCCAGCAGCTTGGCCGGAGCGGGAGGAGCAGATACGCAGTATTTT. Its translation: CASSLAGAGGADTQYF.

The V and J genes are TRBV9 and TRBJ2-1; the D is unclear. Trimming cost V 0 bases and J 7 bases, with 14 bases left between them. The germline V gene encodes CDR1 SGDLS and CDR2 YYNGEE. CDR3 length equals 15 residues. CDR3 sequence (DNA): TGTGCCAGCAGCGTAGATGGCGACATTAGGAATGAGCAGTTCTTC. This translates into CASSVDGDIRNEQFF.

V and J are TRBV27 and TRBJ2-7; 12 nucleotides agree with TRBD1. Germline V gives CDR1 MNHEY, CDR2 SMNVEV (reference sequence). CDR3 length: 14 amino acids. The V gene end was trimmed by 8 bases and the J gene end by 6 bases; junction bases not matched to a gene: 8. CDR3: CASGQGTGGFEQYF. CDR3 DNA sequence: TGTGCCAGCGGTCAGGGGACAGGGGGCTTCGAGCAGTACTTC.

The CDR3 DNA reads as TGTGCCAGCAGTGTCGAGGGAGGCACCGGGGAGCTGTTTTTT. It is translated as CASSVEGGTGELFF. J is TRBJ2-2 and V is TRBV6-4; tentative D call: TRBD2 (6 bases). Germline V gives CDR1 MRHNA, CDR2 SNTAGT. This CDR3 spans 14 amino acids. The V end was cut by 4 bases, the J end by 4 bases, with 10 bases between.